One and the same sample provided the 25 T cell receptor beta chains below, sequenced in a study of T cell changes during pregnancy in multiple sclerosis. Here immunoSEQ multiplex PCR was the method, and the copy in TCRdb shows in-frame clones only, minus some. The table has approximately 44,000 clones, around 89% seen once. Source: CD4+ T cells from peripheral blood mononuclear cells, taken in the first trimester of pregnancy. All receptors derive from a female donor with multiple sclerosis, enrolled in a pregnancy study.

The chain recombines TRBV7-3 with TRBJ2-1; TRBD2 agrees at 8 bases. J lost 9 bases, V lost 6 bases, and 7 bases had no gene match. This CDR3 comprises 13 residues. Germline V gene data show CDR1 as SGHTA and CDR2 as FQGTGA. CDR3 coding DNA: TGTGCCAGCAGTTCCGGGACTAGGGGTGAGCAGTTCTTC. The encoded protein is CASSSGTRGEQFF.

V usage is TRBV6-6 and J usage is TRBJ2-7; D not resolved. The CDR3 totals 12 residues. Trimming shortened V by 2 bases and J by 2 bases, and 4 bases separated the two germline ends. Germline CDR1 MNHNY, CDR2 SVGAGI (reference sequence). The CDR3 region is CASSYAAYEQYF. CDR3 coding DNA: TGTGCCAGCAGTTACGCAGCCTACGAGCAGTACTTC.

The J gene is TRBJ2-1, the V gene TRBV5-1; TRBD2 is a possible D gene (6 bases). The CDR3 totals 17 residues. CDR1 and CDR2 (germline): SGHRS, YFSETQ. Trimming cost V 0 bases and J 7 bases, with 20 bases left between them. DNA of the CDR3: TGCGCCAGCAGCTTGGGGGGCGGGATGGCGGCGAGGAATGAGCAGTTCTTC. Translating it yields CASSLGGGMAARNEQFF.

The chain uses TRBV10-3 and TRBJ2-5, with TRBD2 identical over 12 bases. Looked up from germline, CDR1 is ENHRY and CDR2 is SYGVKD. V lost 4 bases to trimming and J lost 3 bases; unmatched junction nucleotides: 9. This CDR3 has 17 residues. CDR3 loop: CAISALLLAGGEETQYF. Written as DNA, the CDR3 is TGTGCCATCAGTGCGCTCTTACTAGCGGGGGGAGAAGAGACCCAGTACTTC.

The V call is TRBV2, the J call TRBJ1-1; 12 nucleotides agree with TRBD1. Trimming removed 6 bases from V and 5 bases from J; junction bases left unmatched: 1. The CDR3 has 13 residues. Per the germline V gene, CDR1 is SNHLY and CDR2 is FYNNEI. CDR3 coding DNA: TGTGCCAGCAGGGGACAGGGGGCGACTGAAGCTTTCTTT. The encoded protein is CASRGQGATEAFF.

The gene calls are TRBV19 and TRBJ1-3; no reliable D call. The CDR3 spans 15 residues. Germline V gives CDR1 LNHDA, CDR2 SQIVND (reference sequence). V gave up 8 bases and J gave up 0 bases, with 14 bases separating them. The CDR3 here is CASGLNSLSGNTIYF. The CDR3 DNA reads TGTGCCAGTGGGCTCAACAGCCTCTCTGGAAACACCATATATTTT.

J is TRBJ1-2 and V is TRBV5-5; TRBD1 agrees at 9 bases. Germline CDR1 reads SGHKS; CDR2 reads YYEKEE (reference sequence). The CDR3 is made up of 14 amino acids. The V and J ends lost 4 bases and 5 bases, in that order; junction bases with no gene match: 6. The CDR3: CASSLHGTGYGYTF. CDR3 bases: TGTGCCAGCAGCCTTCATGGGACAGGGTATGGCTACACCTTC.

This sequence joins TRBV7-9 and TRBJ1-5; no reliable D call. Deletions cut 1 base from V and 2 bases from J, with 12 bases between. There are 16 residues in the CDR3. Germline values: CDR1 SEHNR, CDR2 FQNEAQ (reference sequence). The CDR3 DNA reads TGTGCCAGCAGCTTAGTATCGGGGAGCGGCAATCAGCCCCAGCATTTT. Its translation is CASSLVSGSGNQPQHF. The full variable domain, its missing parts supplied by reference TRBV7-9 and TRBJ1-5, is DTGVSQNPRHKITKRGQNVTFRCDPISEHNRLYWYRQTLGQGPEFLTYFQNEAQLEKSRLLSDRFSAERPKGSFSTLEIQRTEQGDSAMYLCASSLVSGSGNQPQHFGDGTRLSIL.

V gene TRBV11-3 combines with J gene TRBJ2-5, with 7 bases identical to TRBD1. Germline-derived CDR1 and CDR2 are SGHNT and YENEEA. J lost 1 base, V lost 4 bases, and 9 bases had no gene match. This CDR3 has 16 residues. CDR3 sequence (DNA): TGTGCCAGCAGCTCCCAACCAGGGGGTCTCCAAGAGACCCAGTACTTC. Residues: CASSSQPGGLQETQYF.

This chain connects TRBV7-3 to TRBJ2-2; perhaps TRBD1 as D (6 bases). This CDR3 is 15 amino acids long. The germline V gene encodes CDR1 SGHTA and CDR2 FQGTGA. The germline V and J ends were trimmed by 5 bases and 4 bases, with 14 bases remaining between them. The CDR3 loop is CASSIQQGVTGELFF. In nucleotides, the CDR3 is TGTGCCAGCAGCATCCAACAGGGCGTCACCGGGGAGCTGTTTTTT.

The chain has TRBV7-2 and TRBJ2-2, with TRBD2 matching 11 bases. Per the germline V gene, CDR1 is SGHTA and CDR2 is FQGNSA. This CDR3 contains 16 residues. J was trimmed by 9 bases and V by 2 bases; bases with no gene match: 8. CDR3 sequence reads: CASSLNLAGGFRELFF. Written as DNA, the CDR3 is TGTGCCAGCAGCTTAAACCTAGCGGGAGGTTTTAGGGAGCTGTTTTTT.

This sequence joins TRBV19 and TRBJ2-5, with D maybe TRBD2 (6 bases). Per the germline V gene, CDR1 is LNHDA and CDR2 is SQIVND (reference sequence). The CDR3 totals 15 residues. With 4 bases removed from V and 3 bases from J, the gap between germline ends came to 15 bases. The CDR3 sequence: CASSTGRSGEETQYF. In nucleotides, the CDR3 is TGTGCCAGTAGTACGGGGAGGTCGGGAGAAGAGACCCAGTACTTC.

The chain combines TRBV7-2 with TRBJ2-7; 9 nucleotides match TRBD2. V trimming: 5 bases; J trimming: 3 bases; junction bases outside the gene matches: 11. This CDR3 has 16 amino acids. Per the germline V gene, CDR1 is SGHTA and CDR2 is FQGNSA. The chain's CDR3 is CASSLMRLAGLYEQYF. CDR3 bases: TGTGCCAGCAGCCTAATGCGTCTAGCGGGGCTCTACGAGCAGTACTTC.

The CDR3 region is CASSFMDRYNEQFF. The DNA of the CDR3 is TGCGCCAGCAGCTTTATGGACAGGTACAATGAGCAGTTCTTC. The rearrangement uses TRBV5-1 and TRBJ2-1, with 7 bases fitting TRBD1. CDR1 and CDR2 (germline): SGHRS, YFSETQ. This CDR3 has 14 amino acids. J was trimmed by 4 bases and V by 2 bases; bases with no gene match: 3.

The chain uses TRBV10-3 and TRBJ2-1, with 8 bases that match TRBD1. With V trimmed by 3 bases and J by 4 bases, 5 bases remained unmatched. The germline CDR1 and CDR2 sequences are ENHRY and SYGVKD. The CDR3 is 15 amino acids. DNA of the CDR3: TGTGCCATCAGTGAACAGGGGGTATTGTACAATGAGCAGTTCTTC. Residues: CAISEQGVLYNEQFF.

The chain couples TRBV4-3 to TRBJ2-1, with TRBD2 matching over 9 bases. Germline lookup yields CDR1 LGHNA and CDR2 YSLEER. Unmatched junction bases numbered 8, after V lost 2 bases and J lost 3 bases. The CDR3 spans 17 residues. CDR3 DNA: TGCGCCAGCAGCCAATTCAATAGCGGGAGTTTCTACAATGAGCAGTTCTTC. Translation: CASSQFNSGSFYNEQFF.

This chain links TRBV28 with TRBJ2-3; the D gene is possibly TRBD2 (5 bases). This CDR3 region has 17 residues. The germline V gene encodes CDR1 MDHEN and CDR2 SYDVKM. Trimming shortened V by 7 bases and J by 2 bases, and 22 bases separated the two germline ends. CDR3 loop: CASTSLPGLDFTDTQYF. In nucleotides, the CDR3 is TGTGCCAGCACCTCACTCCCGGGCTTGGACTTCACAGATACGCAGTATTTT.

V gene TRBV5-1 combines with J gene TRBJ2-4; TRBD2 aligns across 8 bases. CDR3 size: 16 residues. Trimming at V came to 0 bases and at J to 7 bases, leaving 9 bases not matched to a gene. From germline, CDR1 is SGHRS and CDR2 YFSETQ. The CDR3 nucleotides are TGCGCCAGCAGCTTGGGAGCGGGAGAGGGAATTAACATTCAGTACTTC. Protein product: CASSLGAGEGINIQYF.

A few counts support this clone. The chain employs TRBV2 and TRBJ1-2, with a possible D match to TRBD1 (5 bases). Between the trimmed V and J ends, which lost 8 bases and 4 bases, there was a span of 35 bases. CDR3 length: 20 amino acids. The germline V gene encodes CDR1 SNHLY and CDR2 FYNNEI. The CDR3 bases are TGTGCCAGCGCTGTAGTAAGGAGGGGAACCGTGAGACAGAGGCCCTATGGCTACACCTTC. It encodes CASAVVRRGTVRQRPYGYTF.

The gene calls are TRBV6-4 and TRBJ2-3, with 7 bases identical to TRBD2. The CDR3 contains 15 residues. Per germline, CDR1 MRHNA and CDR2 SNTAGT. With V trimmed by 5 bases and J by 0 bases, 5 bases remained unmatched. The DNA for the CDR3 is TGTGCCAGCAGTCCTACTAGCGTTAGCACAGATACGCAGTATTTT. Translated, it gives CASSPTSVSTDTQYF.

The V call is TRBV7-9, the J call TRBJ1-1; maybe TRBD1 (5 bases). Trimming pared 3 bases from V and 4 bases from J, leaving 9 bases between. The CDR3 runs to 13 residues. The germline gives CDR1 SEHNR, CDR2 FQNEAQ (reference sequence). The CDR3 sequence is CASSLPDSTEAFF. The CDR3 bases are TGTGCCAGCAGCTTGCCCGACAGCACTGAAGCTTTCTTT.

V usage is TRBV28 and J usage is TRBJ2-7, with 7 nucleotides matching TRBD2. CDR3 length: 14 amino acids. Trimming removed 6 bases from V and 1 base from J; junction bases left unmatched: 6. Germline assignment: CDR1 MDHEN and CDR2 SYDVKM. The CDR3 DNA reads TGTGCCAGCAGACCTAGCGGATCGTCCTACGAGCAGTACTTC. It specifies CASRPSGSSYEQYF. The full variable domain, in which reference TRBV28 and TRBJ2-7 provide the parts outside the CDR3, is DVKVTQSSRYLVKRTGEKVFLECVQDMDHENMFWYRQDPGLGLRLIYFSYDVKMKEKGDIPEGYSVSREKKERFSLILESASTNQTSMYLCASRPSGSSYEQYFGPGTRLTVT.

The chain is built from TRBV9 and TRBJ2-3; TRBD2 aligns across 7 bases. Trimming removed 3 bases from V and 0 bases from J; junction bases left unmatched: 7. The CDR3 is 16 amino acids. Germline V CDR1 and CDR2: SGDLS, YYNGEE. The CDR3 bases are TGTGCCAGCAGCGGGCGGGGGACCTATAGCACAGATACGCAGTATTTT. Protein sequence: CASSGRGTYSTDTQYF.

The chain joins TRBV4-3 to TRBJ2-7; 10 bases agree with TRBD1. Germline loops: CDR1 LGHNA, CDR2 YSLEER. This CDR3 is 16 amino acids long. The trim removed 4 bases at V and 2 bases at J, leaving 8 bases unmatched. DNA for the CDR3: TGCGCCAGCAGCCTAACTTGGGGGACAGGGGCCTACGAGCAGTACTTC. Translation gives CASSLTWGTGAYEQYF.

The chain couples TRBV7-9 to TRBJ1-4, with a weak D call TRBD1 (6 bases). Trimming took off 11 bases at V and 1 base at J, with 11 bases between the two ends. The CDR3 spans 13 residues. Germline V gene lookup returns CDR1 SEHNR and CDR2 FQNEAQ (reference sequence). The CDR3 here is CAGTRGTNEKLFF. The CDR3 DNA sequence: TGTGCCGGAACCAGGGGAACTAATGAAAAACTGTTTTTT.